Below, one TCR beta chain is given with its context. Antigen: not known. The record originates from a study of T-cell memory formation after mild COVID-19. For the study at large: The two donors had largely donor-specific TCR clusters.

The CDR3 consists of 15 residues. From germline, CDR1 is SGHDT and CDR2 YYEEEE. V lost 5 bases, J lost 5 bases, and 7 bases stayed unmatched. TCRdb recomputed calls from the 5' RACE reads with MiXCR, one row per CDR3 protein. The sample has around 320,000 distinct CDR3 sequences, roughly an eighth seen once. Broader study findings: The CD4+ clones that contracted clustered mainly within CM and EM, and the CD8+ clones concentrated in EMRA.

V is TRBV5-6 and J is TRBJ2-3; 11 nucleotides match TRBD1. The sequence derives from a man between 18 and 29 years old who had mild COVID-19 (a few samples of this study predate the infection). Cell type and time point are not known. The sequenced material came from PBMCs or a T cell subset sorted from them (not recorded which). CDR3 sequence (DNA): TGTGCCAGCAGACGGACAGGGGGCGATGGAGATACGCAGTATTTT. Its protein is CASRRTGGDGDTQYF. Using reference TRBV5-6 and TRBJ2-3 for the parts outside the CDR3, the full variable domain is DAGVTQSPTHLIKTRGQQVTLRCSPKSGHDTVSWYQQALGQGPQFIFQYYEEEERQRGNFPDRFSGHQFPNYSSELNVNALLLGDSALYLCASRRTGGDGDTQYFGPGTRLTVL.